This TCR beta chain is from a study of blood T cell repertoires in COVID-19. Whole-study context: Acute and convalescent COVID-19 samples came from the United States, Italy and Spain. T cells, B-cell-depleted T cells, or PBMCs provided the cDNA or gDNA that served as material.

The CDR3 contains 15 residues. The ends lost 6 bases at V and 4 bases at J; junction bases unmatched: 9. Germline assignment: CDR1 MNHEY and CDR2 SVGAGI. Authors' methods: Nucleated cell number was recorded as an estimate derived from reference gene primer amplification. The data were produced by immunoSEQ multiplex PCR, yet TCRdb's version contains in-frame clones alone and is incomplete. Clone size and the V and J calls come from that table; the DNA yielded D and trimming. Of fewer than 65,000 clones detected, 80% to 90% appear once; the ten largest clones hold roughly 1.3%. What was sequenced was peripheral blood. The origin of this receptor is a man aged 55 to 69 with acute or convalescent COVID-19. The chain carries TRBV6-5 and TRBJ1-5; 7 bases line up with TRBD1. In nucleotides, the CDR3 is TGTGCCAGCAGATTGAACAGGGGACCGAATCAGCCCCAGCATTTT. This encodes CASRLNRGPNQPQHF.